What follows are 7 T cell receptor beta chains derived from one specimen sequenced in a study of identical twins. MiXCR, run by TCRdb on the 5' RACE reads, gives a single entry per CDR3 protein. The table has around 340,000 distinct CDR3 sequences, approximately 13% seen once; the top ten hold 7.2%. A further study also used this sample, focusing on yellow fever vaccine responses in identical twins.

Sequencing was performed on CD8+ T cells sorted from blood. All receptors derive from a woman between 18 and 30 years old in good health.

This clonotype has ten or more counts. V gene TRBV12-3 or TRBV12-4 combines with J gene TRBJ2-1; 8 bases are a match to TRBD2. Unmatched junction bases numbered 6, after V lost 5 bases and J lost 6 bases. The CDR3 contains 14 residues. The CDR3: CASSPGGGPNEQFF. The CDR3 DNA reads TGTGCCAGCAGTCCCGGGGGGGGCCCCAATGAGCAGTTCTTC.

The chain has TRBV7-9 and TRBJ2-1, with 8 bases fitting TRBD1. The CDR3 has 14 amino acids. In germline, CDR1 is SEHNR, CDR2 FQNEAQ (reference sequence). The V segment lost 11 bases and the J segment 1 base; nucleotides outside the gene matches: 7. CDR3 sequence reads: CAATGGESYNEQFF. CDR3 coding DNA: TGTGCCGCAACAGGGGGTGAGTCCTACAATGAGCAGTTCTTC.

The V call is TRBV6-5, the J call TRBJ2-6; 8 bases align to TRBD1. CDR1 and CDR2 from the germline V gene are MNHEY and SVGAGI. Losses at the gene ends were 1 base for V and 0 bases for J; bases not matched to a gene: 5. The CDR3 has 18 residues. The chain's CDR3 is CASSYWGQEHSGANVLTF. CDR3 DNA: TGTGCCAGCAGTTACTGGGGACAGGAACACTCTGGGGCCAACGTCCTGACTTTC.

CDR3 protein: CASRGTGAYGYTF. Here the CDR3 DNA reads TGTGCCAGCAGGGGGACAGGAGCGTATGGCTACACCTTC. The V and J genes are TRBV28 and TRBJ1-2; 8 bases fit TRBD1. The junction had 5 bases not matched to a gene; V was cut back by 6 bases and J by 5 bases. Germline V gene lookup returns CDR1 MDHEN and CDR2 SYDVKM. The CDR3 consists of 13 residues.

Turning to this clonotype: At one of its ends the junction is not consistent with the germline gene, which may arise from a read error. V usage is TRBV6-1 and J usage is TRBJ2-2; perhaps TRBD2 as D (6 bases). The CDR3 covers 15 residues. Germline assignment: CDR1 MNHNS and CDR2 SASEGT. As DNA, the CDR3 is TGTGCCAGCAGCGCTGCAACTAGCCCGACCGGGGAGCTGTATTTT. This gives the protein CASSAATSPTGELYF.

The table lists this clonotype with many counts. The chain has TRBV5-6 and TRBJ2-1, with D perhaps TRBD2 (6 bases). With 4 bases removed from V and 6 bases from J, the gap between germline ends came to 11 bases. The CDR3 sequence is 13 residues long. The germline V gene has CDR1 SGHDT and CDR2 YYEEEE. The CDR3 sequence is CASSIGTPNEQFF. The CDR3, as DNA: TGTGCCAGCAGCATAGGGACTCCCAATGAGCAGTTCTTC.

This clonotype was seen only a few times. The rearrangement joins TRBV4-1 to TRBJ2-7; TRBD2 agrees at 10 bases. The trim removed 1 base at V and 7 bases at J, leaving 7 bases unmatched. The CDR3 spans 15 residues. The V gene's germline CDR1 is MGHRA and CDR2 YSYEKL. The CDR3 is CASSQALAGAREQYF. Here the CDR3 DNA reads TGCGCCAGCAGCCAAGCCCTAGCGGGAGCACGGGAGCAGTACTTC.